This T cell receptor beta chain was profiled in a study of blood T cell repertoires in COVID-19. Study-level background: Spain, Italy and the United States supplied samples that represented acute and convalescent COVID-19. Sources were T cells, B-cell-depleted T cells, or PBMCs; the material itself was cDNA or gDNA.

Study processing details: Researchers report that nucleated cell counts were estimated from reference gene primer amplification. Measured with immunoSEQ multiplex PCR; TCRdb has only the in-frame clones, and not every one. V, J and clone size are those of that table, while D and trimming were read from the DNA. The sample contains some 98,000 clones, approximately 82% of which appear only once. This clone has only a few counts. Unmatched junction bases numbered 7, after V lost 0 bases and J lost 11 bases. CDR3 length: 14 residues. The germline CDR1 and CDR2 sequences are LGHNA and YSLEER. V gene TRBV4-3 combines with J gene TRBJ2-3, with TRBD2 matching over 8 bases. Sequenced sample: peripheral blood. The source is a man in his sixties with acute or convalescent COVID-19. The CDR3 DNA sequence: TGCGCCAGCAGCCAAGATATCGAGCGGGGGAAGCAGTATTTT. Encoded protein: CASSQDIERGKQYF.